This TCR beta chain derives from a study of T cell changes during pregnancy in multiple sclerosis. Sequenced by immunoSEQ multiplex PCR; TCRdb stores in-frame clones only, minus some. The table lists about 69,000 clones, 85% to 95% of them singletons. This material consisted of peripheral blood, taken in the third trimester of pregnancy. The sequence was obtained from a female donor in good health, enrolled as a control in a pregnancy study.

The CDR3, as DNA: TGTGCCAGCAGCTTCCTCCCCTCACTTGGGCCGGCAGATGAGCAGTACTTC. Encoded protein: CASSFLPSLGPADEQYF. The genes are TRBV7-6 and TRBJ2-7; D gene unclear. The CDR3 is made up of 17 amino acids. The germline V gene has CDR1 SGHVS and CDR2 FNYEAQ. V lost 3 bases to trimming and J lost 7 bases, with 25 bases between them.